This T cell receptor beta chain was sequenced for a study of T cells after somatic rescue of genetic block (dated by TCRdb to about 2020). Regarding the study in general: The study assessed how robust, over the long term, a T-cell system was when the system had developed through somatic rescue of a genetic block in T-cell development.

The method was the immunoSEQ multiplex PCR assay. This is the immuneACCESS table as TCRdb keeps it, with only in-frame sequences that have V and J called. A part of the clones is gone; compared with another copy, unresolved V genes explain less than half, and the rest is unexplained. Recorded for this sample are tens of thousands of clones; around 90% of them occurred a single time. The ten largest clonotypes hold about 3% of the sample. On this clone itself: The antigen this receptor binds is unknown. No base quality information exists; no much larger clone differs at one position.

The CDR3 measures 14 amino acids from cysteine to phenylalanine. The CDR3 DNA has 42 bases and is translated from base 1. The CDR1 and CDR2 encoded by the germline V gene (reference sequence) are GTSNPN and SVGIG. V is pared back by 1 base and J by 3 bases, with 11 bases lying between the germline termini. Material for sequencing was peripheral blood mononuclear cells (PBMCs). The sequence derives from a man aged 25 to 40. The rearrangement combines TRBV30 with TRBJ2-3, and possibly TRBD2, on 6 matching bases. CDR3 loop: CAWSGVAATDTQYF. At the DNA level, the sequence is TGTGCCTGGAGTGGGGTAGCGGCAACAGATACGCAGTATTTT.